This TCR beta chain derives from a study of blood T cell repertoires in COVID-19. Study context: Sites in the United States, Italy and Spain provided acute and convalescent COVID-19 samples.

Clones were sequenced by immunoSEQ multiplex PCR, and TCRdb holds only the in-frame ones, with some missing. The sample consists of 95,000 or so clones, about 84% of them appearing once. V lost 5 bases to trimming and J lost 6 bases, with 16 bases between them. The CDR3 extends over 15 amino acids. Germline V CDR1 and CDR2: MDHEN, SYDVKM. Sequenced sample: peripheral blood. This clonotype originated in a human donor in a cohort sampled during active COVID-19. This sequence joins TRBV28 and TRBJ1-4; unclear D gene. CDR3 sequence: CASSPRRGGDEKLFF. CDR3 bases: TGTGCCAGCAGTCCCCGGCGTGGAGGCGATGAAAAACTGTTTTTT.